These 10 T cell receptor beta chains came from one sample sequenced in a study of T cells in Graves' hyperthyroidism and ophthalmopathy. Amplification of TCR beta CDR3 regions was performed using RNA transcripts as template. First-round RT-PCR targeting the TCR CDR3 was performed with the HTBI primer set. MiXCR was run by TCRdb on the multiplex PCR reads, yielding one entry per CDR3 protein. Among approximately 740,000 distinct CDR3 sequences listed, roughly 15% were seen once. The sample comprised blood. The receptor source for this set is a woman younger than 30 with Graves' hyperthyroidism.

This clonotype has a count of ten or more. V is TRBV6-2 or TRBV6-3 and J is TRBJ2-7; 9 bases line up with TRBD1. This CDR3 has 15 residues. Germline V gene data show CDR1 as MNHEY and CDR2 as SVGEGT. V shed 6 bases, J shed 3 bases, and the junction held 9 bases outside the gene matches. CDR3 DNA: TGTGCCAGCAGGGATCCGGGACAGGGTAACTACGAGCAGTACTTC. Its protein is CASRDPGQGNYEQYF.

This clonotype has a count of ten or more. V gene TRBV2 combines with J gene TRBJ1-5, with TRBD1 identical over 7 bases. The CDR3 runs to 12 residues. Trimming took 11 bases from V and 4 from J; bases not matched to a gene: 5. Germline CDR1 is SNHLY and CDR2 is FYNNEI. The CDR3 region has the DNA TGTGCCGTCGGGACAGCGAATCAGCCCCAGCATTTT. This translates into CAVGTANQPQHF.

V usage is TRBV28 and J usage is TRBJ1-6, with 7 bases fitting TRBD1. The CDR3 spans 14 residues. CDR1 is MDHEN and CDR2 is SYDVKM in the germline V gene. V dropped 7 bases and J dropped 8; count of bases not matched to a gene: 8. In nucleotides, the CDR3 is TGTGCCAGCACCCCAGAGACAGGGTATTCACCCCTCCACTTT. Translating gives CASTPETGYSPLHF.

This chain uses TRBV27 with TRBJ2-2, with a weak D call TRBD2 (7 bases). In germline, CDR1 is MNHEY, CDR2 SMNVEV (reference sequence). The CDR3 totals 14 residues. V lost 11 bases, J lost 4 bases, and 17 bases lay in between. The CDR3 DNA reads TGTGCCTCTCTCCGGGGAGGGGGCACCGGGGAGCTGTTTTTT. Translation: CASLRGGGTGELFF.

This clonotype was detected once. The chain is built from TRBV30 and TRBJ2-5; TRBD1 might be the D (5 bases). The germline CDR1 and CDR2 sequences are GTSNPN and SVGIG (reference sequence). The CDR3 is made up of 18 amino acids. The V end lost 5 bases, the J end lost 0 bases, and 25 bases lay between the germline ends. The CDR3 DNA follows: TGTGCCTGGCAGATACCCCGCCCAAAGGCAGGGAACCAAGAGACCCAGTACTTC. Its translation: CAWQIPRPKAGNQETQYF.

This clonotype was counted ten times or more. The chain carries TRBV9 and TRBJ2-1, with 7 bases identical to TRBD1. The V gene's germline CDR1 is SGDLS and CDR2 YYNGEE. Germline trimming cut 0 bases from V and 8 bases from J; bases unmatched to any gene: 5. This CDR3 has 14 amino acids. The CDR3 loop reads CASSVDWGTDEQFF. The CDR3, as DNA: TGTGCCAGCAGCGTAGATTGGGGGACAGATGAGCAGTTCTTC.

This clonotype was detected ten times or more. The rearrangement uses TRBV7-2 and TRBJ1-3; perhaps TRBD1 as D (6 bases). CDR1 SGHTA and CDR2 FQGNSA come from the germline V gene. CDR3 size: 14 residues. V lost 5 bases to trimming and J lost 4 bases, with 12 bases between them. The CDR3 nucleotides read TGTGCCAGCAGCAACCAAAGGGGGGGAAACACCATATATTTT. It specifies CASSNQRGGNTIYF.

The chain is built from TRBV7-9 and TRBJ2-3, with unresolved D. CDR3 length equals 15 residues. V was shortened by 1 base and J by 6 bases, with 14 bases between the two germline ends. Germline V gene sequence: CDR1 SEHNR, CDR2 FQNEAQ (reference sequence). CDR3 bases: TGTGCCAGCAGCTTAGGGCCATCCGCCGCGGATACGCAGTATTTT. Translation: CASSLGPSAADTQYF.

This clonotype was observed many times. This chain joins TRBV7-2 and TRBJ2-3; 11 positions match TRBD2. CDR1 SGHTA and CDR2 FQGNSA come from the germline V gene. The CDR3 is 14 amino acids. Losses at the gene ends were 1 base for V and 8 bases for J; bases not matched to a gene: 2. The CDR3 DNA sequence: TGTGCCAGCAGCTTAGGCCTAGCGGGAGGTACGCAGTATTTT. This gives the protein CASSLGLAGGTQYF.

This clonotype was counted only a few times. The J gene is TRBJ2-4, the V gene TRBV29-1; D unresolved. V lost 0 bases to trimming and J lost 13 bases, with 19 bases between them. This CDR3 region has 14 residues. From germline, CDR1 is SQVTM and CDR2 ANQGSEA. CDR3 bases: TGCAGCGTTGAAGATATGGCTAACAATCGCCTACAGTACTTC. This translates into CSVEDMANNRLQYF.